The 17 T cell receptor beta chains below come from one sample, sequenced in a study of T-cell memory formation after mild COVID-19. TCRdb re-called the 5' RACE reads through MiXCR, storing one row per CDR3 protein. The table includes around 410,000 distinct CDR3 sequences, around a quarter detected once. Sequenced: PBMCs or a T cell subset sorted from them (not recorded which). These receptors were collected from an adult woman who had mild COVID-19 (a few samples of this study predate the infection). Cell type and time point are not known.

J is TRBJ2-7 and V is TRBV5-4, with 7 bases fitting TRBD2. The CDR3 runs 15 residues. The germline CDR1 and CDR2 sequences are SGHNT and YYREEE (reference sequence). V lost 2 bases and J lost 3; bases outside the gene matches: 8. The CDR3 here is CASSFRRERGYEQYF. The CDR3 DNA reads TGTGCCAGCAGCTTTCGGCGGGAGAGAGGCTACGAGCAGTACTTC.

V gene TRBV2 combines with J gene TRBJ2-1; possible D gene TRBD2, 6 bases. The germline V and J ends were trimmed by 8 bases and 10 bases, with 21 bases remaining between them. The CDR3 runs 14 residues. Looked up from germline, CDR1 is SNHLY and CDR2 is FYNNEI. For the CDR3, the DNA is TGTGCCAGCGGGGAGGTGGCCTGGAGCCGAGAGCAGTTCTTC. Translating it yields CASGEVAWSREQFF.

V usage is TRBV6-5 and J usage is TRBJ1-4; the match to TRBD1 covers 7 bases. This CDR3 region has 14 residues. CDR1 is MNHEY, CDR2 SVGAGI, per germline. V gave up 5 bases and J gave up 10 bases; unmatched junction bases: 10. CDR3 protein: CASSPGQVIGKLFF. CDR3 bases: TGTGCCAGCAGTCCAGGACAGGTGATTGGAAAACTGTTTTTT.

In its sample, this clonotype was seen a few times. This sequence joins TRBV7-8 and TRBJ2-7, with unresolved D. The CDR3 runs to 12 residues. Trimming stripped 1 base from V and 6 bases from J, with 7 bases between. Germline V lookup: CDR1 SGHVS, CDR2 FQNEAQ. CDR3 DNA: TGTGCCAGCAGCTTAGGGTTTGGCGAGCAGTACTTC. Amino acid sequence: CASSLGFGEQYF.

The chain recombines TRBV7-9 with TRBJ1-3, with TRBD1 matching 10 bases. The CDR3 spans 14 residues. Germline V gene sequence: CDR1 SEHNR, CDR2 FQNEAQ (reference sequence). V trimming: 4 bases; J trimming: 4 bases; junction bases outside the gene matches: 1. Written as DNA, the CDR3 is TGTGCCAGCAGCTCGACAGGGGGCGGAAACACCATATATTTT. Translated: CASSSTGGGNTIYF.

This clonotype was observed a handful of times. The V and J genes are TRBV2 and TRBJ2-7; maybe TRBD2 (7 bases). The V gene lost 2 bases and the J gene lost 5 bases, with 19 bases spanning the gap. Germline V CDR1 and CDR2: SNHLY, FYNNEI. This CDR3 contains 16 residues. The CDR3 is CASSETPRGPYHEQYF. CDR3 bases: TGTGCCAGCAGTGAAACCCCGCGGGGGCCGTATCACGAGCAGTACTTC.

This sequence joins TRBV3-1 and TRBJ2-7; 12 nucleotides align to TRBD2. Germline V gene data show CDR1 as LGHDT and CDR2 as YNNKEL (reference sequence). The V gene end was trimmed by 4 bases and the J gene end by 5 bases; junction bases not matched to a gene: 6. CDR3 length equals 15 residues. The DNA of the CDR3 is TGTGCCAGCAGCCGCGGACTAGCGGGAAGTAACGAGCAGTACTTC. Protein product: CASSRGLAGSNEQYF.

The CDR3 nucleotides read TGTGCCAGCAGCTCCCTGACTAACGGGAGGGACGGGGAGCTGTTTTTT. This encodes CASSSLTNGRDGELFF. The genes are TRBV7-3 and TRBJ2-2; 8 bases agree with TRBD2. Germline assignment: CDR1 SGHTA and CDR2 FQGTGA. The junction had 11 bases not matched to a gene; V was cut back by 4 bases and J by 7 bases. This CDR3 has 16 residues.

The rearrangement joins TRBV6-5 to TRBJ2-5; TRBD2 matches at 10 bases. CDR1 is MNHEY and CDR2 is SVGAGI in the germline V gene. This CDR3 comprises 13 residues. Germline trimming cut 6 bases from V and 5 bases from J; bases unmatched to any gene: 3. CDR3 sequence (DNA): TGTGCCAGCAGGAGCGGGGGGGTGGAGACCCAGTACTTC. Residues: CASRSGGVETQYF.

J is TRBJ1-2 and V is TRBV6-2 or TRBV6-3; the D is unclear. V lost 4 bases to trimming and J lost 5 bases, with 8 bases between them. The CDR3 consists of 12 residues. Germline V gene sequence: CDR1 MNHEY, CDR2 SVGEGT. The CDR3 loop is CASSSDPYGYTF. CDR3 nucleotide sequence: TGTGCCAGCAGTTCAGACCCGTATGGCTACACCTTC.

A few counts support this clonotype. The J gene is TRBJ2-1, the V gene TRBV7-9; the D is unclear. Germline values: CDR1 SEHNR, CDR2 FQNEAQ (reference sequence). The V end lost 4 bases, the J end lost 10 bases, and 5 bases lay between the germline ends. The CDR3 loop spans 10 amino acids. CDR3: CASSSEEQFF. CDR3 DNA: TGTGCCAGCAGCTCAGAAGAGCAGTTCTTC.

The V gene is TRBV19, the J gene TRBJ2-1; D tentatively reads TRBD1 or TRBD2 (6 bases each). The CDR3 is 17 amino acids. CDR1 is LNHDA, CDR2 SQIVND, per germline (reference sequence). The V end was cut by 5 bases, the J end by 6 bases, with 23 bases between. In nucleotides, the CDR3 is TGTGCCAGTAGTGAACAAAGGGGGGCAGGGACTCTCAATGAGCAGTTCTTC. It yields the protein CASSEQRGAGTLNEQFF.

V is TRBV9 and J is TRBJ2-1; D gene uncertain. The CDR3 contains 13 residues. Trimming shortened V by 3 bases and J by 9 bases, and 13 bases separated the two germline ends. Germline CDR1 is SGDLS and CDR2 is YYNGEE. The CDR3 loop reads CASSARLGGEQFF. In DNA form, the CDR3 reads TGTGCCAGCAGCGCACGACTCGGCGGTGAGCAGTTCTTC.

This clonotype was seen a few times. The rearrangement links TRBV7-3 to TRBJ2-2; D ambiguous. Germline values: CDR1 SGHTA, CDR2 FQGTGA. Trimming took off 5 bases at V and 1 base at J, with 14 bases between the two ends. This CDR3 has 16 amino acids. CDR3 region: CASSLLRAQNTGELFF. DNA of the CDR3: TGTGCCAGCAGCCTATTAAGGGCGCAGAACACCGGGGAGCTGTTTTTT.

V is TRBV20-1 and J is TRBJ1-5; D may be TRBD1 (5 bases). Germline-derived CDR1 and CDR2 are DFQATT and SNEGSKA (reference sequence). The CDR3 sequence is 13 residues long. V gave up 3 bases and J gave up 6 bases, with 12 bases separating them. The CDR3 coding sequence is TGCAGTGCTAGGGGGGACTGGGGTCAGCCCCAGCATTTT. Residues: CSARGDWGQPQHF.

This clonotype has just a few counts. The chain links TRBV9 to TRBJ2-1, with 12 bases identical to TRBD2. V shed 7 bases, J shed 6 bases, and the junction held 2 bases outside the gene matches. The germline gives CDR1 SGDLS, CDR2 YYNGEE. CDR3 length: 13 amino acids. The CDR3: CASSSGGANEQFF. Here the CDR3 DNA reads TGTGCCAGCTCTAGCGGGGGGGCCAATGAGCAGTTCTTC.

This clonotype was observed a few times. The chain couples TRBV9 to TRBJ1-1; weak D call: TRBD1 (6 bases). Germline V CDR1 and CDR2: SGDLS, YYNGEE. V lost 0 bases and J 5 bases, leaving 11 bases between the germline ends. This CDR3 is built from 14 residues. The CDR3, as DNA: TGTGCCAGCAGCGTAGTACAGGGTGGGACTGAAGCTTTCTTT. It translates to CASSVVQGGTEAFF. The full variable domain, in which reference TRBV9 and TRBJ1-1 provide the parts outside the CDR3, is DSGVTQTPKHLITATGQRVTLRCSPRSGDLSVYWYQQSLDQGLQFLIQYYNGEERAKGNILERFSAQQFPDLHSELNLSSLELGDSALYFCASSVVQGGTEAFFGQGTRLTVV.